This TCR beta chain was captured by sequencing in a study of cytomegalovirus exposure and HLA in healthy donors. Study-wide results and limits: An observed cluster of highly shared sequence variants was recorded as a likely sequencing artifact.

V gave up 4 bases and J gave up 3 bases; unmatched junction bases: 4. CDR3 length: 14 amino acids. Germline lookup yields CDR1 SGHAT and CDR2 FQNNGV. PCR used 60 Vbeta primers and 13 Jbeta primers. Clones were read by immunoSEQ multiplex PCR, and TCRdb kept only the in-frame ones, dropping some. Among roughly 150,000 clones listed, 75% to 90% were seen once. Notes on this clone: No antigen is known for it.

The source material was PBMCs. The sequence was collected from a female donor in good health and CMV-seronegative. This rearrangement joins TRBV11-2 to TRBJ2-7; 9 bases agree with TRBD1. CDR3 protein: CASSSDRGYYEQYF. For the CDR3, the DNA is TGTGCCAGCAGCTCCGACAGGGGGTACTACGAGCAGTACTTC. Complete variable domain (other parts from reference TRBV11-2 and TRBJ2-7): EAGVAQSPRYKIIEKRQSVAFWCNPISGHATLYWYQQILGQGPKLLIQFQNNGVVDDSQLPKDRFSAERLKGVDSTLKIQPAKLEDSAVYLCASSSDRGYYEQYFGPGTRLTVT.